Below are 19 T cell receptor beta chains sequenced from a single sample in a study of metastatic and nonmetastatic thyroid tumors. TCRdb ran MiXCR on the PCR reads. Among 20,000 to 25,000 clones listed, around a third were seen once. All patients reached thyroid surgery having received no treatment beforehand. Material for sequencing was blood. The receptors originated from a male donor with papillary thyroid cancer or a benign thyroid nodule (not recorded which). Some clones in this sample may be carry-over from other donors' samples.

The CDR3 sequence: CASSSHGAEAFF. CDR3 DNA sequence: TGCGCCAGCAGTTCACATGGCGCTGAAGCTTTCTTT. V usage is TRBV5-1 and J usage is TRBJ1-1; unclear D gene. Germline V lookup: CDR1 SGHRS, CDR2 YFSETQ. Trimming stripped 5 bases from V and 6 bases from J, with 11 bases between. The CDR3 totals 12 residues.

This clone has more than one count but fewer than ten. The chain recombines TRBV3-1 with TRBJ2-2; the match to TRBD1 covers 9 bases. Germline CDR1 and CDR2: LGHDT and YNNKEL (reference sequence). The CDR3 has 14 residues. With V trimmed by 7 bases and J by 4 bases, 4 bases remained unmatched. The CDR3 DNA reads as TGTGCCAGCACCGGGACAGGGTGCACCGGGGAGCTGTTTTTT. This gives the protein CASTGTGCTGELFF.

V gene TRBV2 combines with J gene TRBJ2-7, with D tentatively TRBD2 (5 bases). The CDR3 runs to 13 residues. V lost 4 bases and J 4 bases, leaving 11 bases between the germline ends. The V gene's germline CDR1 is SNHLY and CDR2 FYNNEI. CDR3 coding DNA: TGTGCCAGCAGTGCTTGGACGGGGTACGAGCAGTACTTC. It translates to CASSAWTGYEQYF. The whole variable domain, remainder taken from reference TRBV2 and TRBJ2-7, is EPEVTQTPSHQVTQMGQEVILRCVPISNHLYFYWYRQILGQKVEFLVSFYNNEISEKSEIFDDQFSVERPDGSNFTLKIRSTKLEDSAMYFCASSAWTGYEQYFGPGTRLTVT.

The chain links TRBV7-2 to TRBJ1-6, with D hard to call. The CDR3 length is 12 residues. Between the trimmed V and J ends, which lost 5 bases and 6 bases, there was a span of 5 bases. Germline-derived CDR1 and CDR2 are SGHTA and FQGNSA. CDR3: CASSPINSPLHF. Here the CDR3 DNA reads TGTGCCAGCAGCCCCATTAATTCACCCCTCCACTTT.

The sample holds many counts of this clone. The chain carries TRBV19 and TRBJ2-5, with D perhaps TRBD1 or TRBD2 (5 bases each). The CDR3 has 16 residues. Germline V gene lookup returns CDR1 LNHDA and CDR2 SQIVND (reference sequence). The V end lost 6 bases, the J end lost 1 base, and 18 bases lay between the germline ends. The CDR3 spells CASSRRPTGTQETQYF. The CDR3 region has the DNA TGTGCCAGTAGCAGACGACCGACCGGGACCCAAGAGACCCAGTACTTC.

The J gene is TRBJ2-5, the V gene TRBV16; D is perhaps TRBD2 (6 bases). CDR1 and CDR2 (germline): KGHSY, FQNENV. Trimming took off 2 bases at V and 2 bases at J, with 6 bases between the two ends. CDR3 size: 13 residues. CDR3 in amino acids: CASSQGTQETQYF. Written as DNA, the CDR3 is TGTGCCAGCAGCCAAGGGACTCAAGAGACCCAGTACTTC.

There are a few counts of this clone. The chain joins TRBV19 to TRBJ1-5, with D hard to call. The CDR3 has 13 residues. CDR1 is LNHDA, CDR2 SQIVND, per germline (reference sequence). V lost 5 bases and J lost 11, with 16 bases in between. CDR3 sequence: CASSSSAARAQHF. DNA of the CDR3: TGTGCCAGTAGTTCCTCGGCTGCTAGAGCCCAGCATTTT.

This clone occurred many times. The chain employs TRBV5-6 and TRBJ1-1; D not resolved. V shed 0 bases and J shed 0 bases, with 12 bases lying between them. This CDR3 has 16 residues. The V gene's germline CDR1 is SGHDT and CDR2 YYEEEE. In DNA form, the CDR3 reads TGTGCCAGCAGCTTGGCAGCCAGACCGATGAACACTGAAGCTTTCTTT. Its translation is CASSLAARPMNTEAFF.

This clone came up many times. J is TRBJ1-5 and V is TRBV3-1; D gene unclear. The germline V gene has CDR1 LGHDT and CDR2 YNNKEL (reference sequence). Deletions cut 3 bases from V and 3 bases from J, with 9 bases between. This CDR3 contains 14 residues. CDR3 protein: CASSHGINNQPQHF. CDR3 coding DNA: TGTGCCAGCAGCCATGGGATAAACAATCAGCCCCAGCATTTT.

This clone was observed at least ten times. The chain joins TRBV2 to TRBJ2-3; perhaps TRBD1 as D (5 bases). Deletions cut 6 bases from V and 1 base from J, with 14 bases between. Germline V gene sequence: CDR1 SNHLY, CDR2 FYNNEI. The CDR3 covers 15 residues. CDR3 sequence: CASRKQELGTDTQYF. Written as DNA, the CDR3 is TGTGCCAGCAGAAAACAGGAGTTGGGCACAGATACGCAGTATTTT.

The chain links TRBV15 to TRBJ2-7; 7 positions match TRBD1. The V and J ends lost 3 bases and 3 bases, in that order; junction bases with no gene match: 5. Germline lookup yields CDR1 LNHNV and CDR2 YYDKDF (reference sequence). This CDR3 has 14 amino acids. The DNA for the CDR3 is TGTGCCACCAGCAGCCGACAGGGAGACTACGAGCAGTACTTC. This translates into CATSSRQGDYEQYF. Variable domain in full (rest from reference TRBV15 and TRBJ2-7): DAMVIQNPRYQVTQFGKPVTLSCSQTLNHNVMYWYQQKSSQAPKLLFHYYDKDFNNEADTPDNFQSRRPNTSFCFLDIRSPGLGDTAMYLCATSSRQGDYEQYFGPGTRLTVT.

The rearrangement links TRBV5-6 to TRBJ2-1, with D perhaps TRBD2 (5 bases). V lost 7 bases to trimming and J lost 2 bases, with 7 bases between them. The CDR3 sequence is 12 residues long. Germline V gives CDR1 SGHDT, CDR2 YYEEEE. The CDR3 region is CASGEPYNEQFF. The CDR3 DNA reads as TGTGCCAGCGGGGAGCCCTACAATGAGCAGTTCTTC.

This chain uses TRBV5-1 with TRBJ2-2, with 10 bases aligning to TRBD1. This CDR3 comprises 14 residues. V lost 7 bases, J lost 5 bases, and 5 bases stayed unmatched. CDR1 is SGHRS, CDR2 YFSETQ, per germline. The CDR3, as DNA: TGCGCCAGCGAGGGACAGGGGCCTACCGGGGAGCTGTTTTTT. Protein: CASEGQGPTGELFF.

This clone rates as medium-sized. The chain has TRBV4-3 and TRBJ2-2, with TRBD2 matching over 8 bases. CDR3 length: 15 amino acids. In germline, CDR1 is LGHNA, CDR2 YSLEER. Trimming took 4 bases from V and 1 from J; bases not matched to a gene: 2. For the CDR3, the DNA is TGCGCCAGCAGCCCCGGGGGGGTGAACACCGGGGAGCTGTTTTTT. This gives the protein CASSPGGVNTGELFF.

The rearrangement joins TRBV30 to TRBJ2-2; maybe TRBD1 (5 bases). Trimming left V 1 base short and J 3 bases short, with 12 bases between. This CDR3 region has 15 residues. The germline V gene has CDR1 GTSNPN and CDR2 SVGIG (reference sequence). The CDR3 spells CAWSAPEGDTGELFF. CDR3 in DNA: TGTGCCTGGAGTGCCCCGGAAGGGGACACCGGGGAGCTGTTTTTT.

This clone qualifies as medium-sized. The chain recombines TRBV20-1 with TRBJ2-7; D is unclear. CDR3 length equals 14 residues. V was cut by 0 bases and J by 0 bases, with 9 bases left in between. In germline, CDR1 is DFQATT, CDR2 SNEGSKA (reference sequence). The chain's CDR3 is CSARDLKVSYEQYF. The CDR3 region has the DNA TGCAGTGCTAGAGATTTGAAGGTCTCCTACGAGCAGTACTTC.

As regards this clone: A clone one base away is much larger, so this may be a read error. The chain uses TRBV3-1 and TRBJ2-5; D is possibly TRBD1 (6 bases). The length of the CDR3 is 13 residues. The germline gives CDR1 LGHDT, CDR2 YNNKEL (reference sequence). The CDR3 loop reads CASSTGLRQTQCF. The CDR3 DNA sequence: TGTGCCAGCTCTACAGGGTTACGGCAGACCCAGTGCTTC.

In its sample, this clone was seen many times. A much more abundant neighbour one base away suggests this may be a read error. The chain uses TRBV11-3 and TRBJ2-3; D is unclear. CDR1 and CDR2 from the germline V gene are SGHNT and YENEEA. The CDR3 is made up of 13 amino acids. The CDR3 is CASSLDLRDTQCF. The CDR3 DNA reads as TGTGCCAGCAGCTTAGATCTAAGAGATACGCAGTGTTTT.

The chain joins TRBV5-1 to TRBJ2-2; 7 bases fit TRBD1. This CDR3 comprises 15 residues. Germline V lookup: CDR1 SGHRS, CDR2 YFSETQ. The V gene end was trimmed by 6 bases and the J gene end by 5 bases; junction bases not matched to a gene: 10. The CDR3: CASNEIPGQTGELFF. The CDR3 coding sequence is TGCGCCAGCAACGAAATACCGGGACAGACCGGGGAGCTGTTTTTT. The full variable domain, completed using reference TRBV5-1 and TRBJ2-2, is KAGVTQTPRYLIKTRGQQVTLSCSPISGHRSVSWYQQTPGQGLQFLFEYFSETQRNKGNFPGRFSGRQFSNSRSEMNVSTLELGDSALYLCASNEIPGQTGELFFGEGSRLTVL.